The 27 T cell receptor beta chains reported below all come from one sample, sequenced in a study of T cell repertoires in cytomegalovirus infection. These receptors' targets are unknown. In TCRdb, the reads were re-called with MiXCR into one record per CDR3 protein. The sample has roughly 280,000 distinct CDR3 sequences; approximately 22% are singletons. The material was cultured PBMCs, obtained from culture after CMV antigen stimulation. Source of these receptors: a human donor in good health (CMV status not recorded). Some clones in this sample may be carry-over from other donors' samples.

V is TRBV28 and J is TRBJ2-7; 7 bases are a match to TRBD2. Germline-derived CDR1 and CDR2 are MDHEN and SYDVKM. The CDR3 length is 15 residues. The V and J ends lost 6 bases and 4 bases, in that order; junction bases with no gene match: 12. The CDR3 here is CASSLGGLKVYEQYF. CDR3 coding DNA: TGTGCCAGCAGCTTGGGGGGACTAAAAGTATACGAGCAGTACTTC. Together with reference TRBV28 and TRBJ2-7, the CDR3 gives the full variable domain: DVKVTQSSRYLVKRTGEKVFLECVQDMDHENMFWYRQDPGLGLRLIYFSYDVKMKEKGDIPEGYSVSREKKERFSLILESASTNQTSMYLCASSLGGLKVYEQYFGPGTRLTVT.

This clonotype occurred many times. The gene calls are TRBV5-6 and TRBJ2-1, with D hard to call. The CDR3 has 15 amino acids. V lost 4 bases to trimming and J lost 0 bases, with 11 bases between them. Germline V CDR1 and CDR2: SGHDT, YYEEEE. CDR3 in DNA: TGTGCCAGCAGCCCCAGCCTAAGCTCCTACAATGAGCAGTTCTTC. Translating gives CASSPSLSSYNEQFF.

This clonotype appeared a few times. V usage is TRBV6-1 and J usage is TRBJ2-7; 9 bases agree with TRBD1. The CDR3 covers 14 residues. From germline, CDR1 is MNHNS and CDR2 SASEGT. Trimming at V came to 2 bases and at J to 6 bases, leaving 5 bases not matched to a gene. The CDR3 region has the DNA TGTGCCAGCAGTGAATTGGGACAGGGACGCGAGCAGTACGTC. This encodes CASSELGQGREQYV.

This clonotype showed up just once. The CDR3 nucleotides read TGTGCCAGCAGACGGGACAACAGCAATCAGCCCCAGCATTTT. Translation gives CASRRDNSNQPQHF. V is TRBV6-2 or TRBV6-3 and J is TRBJ1-5; TRBD1 is a possible D gene (6 bases). Trimming stripped 6 bases from V and 1 base from J, with 10 bases between. The CDR3 runs 14 residues. Germline V CDR1 and CDR2: MNHEY, SVGEGT.

V usage is TRBV6-5 and J usage is TRBJ2-7; D could derive from TRBD1 or TRBD2 (5 bases each). Trimming stripped 5 bases from V and 4 bases from J, with 18 bases between. CDR3 length equals 15 residues. Germline loops: CDR1 MNHEY, CDR2 SVGAGI. The CDR3 DNA sequence: TGTGCCAGCAGTAGGGACCGGGACCACGGGTACGAGCAGTACGTC. Translating it yields CASSRDRDHGYEQYV.

This clonotype was found many times. The chain uses TRBV12-3 or TRBV12-4 and TRBJ2-1; a possible D gene is TRBD2 (5 bases). The CDR3 sequence is 15 residues long. The V end lost 2 bases, the J end lost 6 bases, and 14 bases lay between the germline ends. CDR3 region: CASSLQRLGGNEQFF. Written as DNA, the CDR3 is TGTGCCAGCAGTTTACAGCGGCTAGGAGGCAATGAGCAGTTCTTC.

This clonotype was observed many times. The chain uses TRBV7-8 and TRBJ2-1, with 8 bases that match TRBD1. Trimming took 5 bases from V and 7 from J; bases not matched to a gene: 13. The CDR3 length is 16 residues. Per germline, CDR1 SGHVS and CDR2 FQNEAQ. The DNA of the CDR3 is TGTGCCAGCAGCGGCCGCGCCCGACAGGGGTGGAATGAGCAGTTCTTC. This translates into CASSGRARQGWNEQFF. The full variable domain, its missing parts supplied by reference TRBV7-8 and TRBJ2-1, is GAGVSQSPRYKVAKRGQDVALRCDPISGHVSLFWYQQALGQGPEFLTYFQNEAQLDKSGLPSDRFFAERPEGSVSTLKIQRTQQEDSAVYLCASSGRARQGWNEQFFGPGTRLTVL.

This clonotype was counted between two and nine times. This chain uses TRBV19 with TRBJ2-1; TRBD2 matches at 11 bases. This CDR3 has 17 residues. CDR1 and CDR2 from the germline V gene are LNHDA and SQIVND (reference sequence). With V trimmed by 6 bases and J by 3 bases, 10 bases remained unmatched. DNA of the CDR3: TGTGCCAGTAGCGCCGACTACGGGACTAGCGGCTACAATGAGCAGTTCTTC. This sequence encodes CASSADYGTSGYNEQFF.

The chain links TRBV28 to TRBJ1-4; D remains ambiguous. This CDR3 is built from 12 residues. The V gene lost 5 bases and the J gene lost 7 bases, with 8 bases spanning the gap. Germline V lookup: CDR1 MDHEN, CDR2 SYDVKM. CDR3 protein: CASSGSREKLFF. The CDR3 nucleotides are TGTGCCAGCAGTGGATCGCGTGAAAAACTGTTTTTT.

This clonotype was seen ten or more times. The chain carries TRBV7-8 and TRBJ2-1; D is possibly TRBD2 (6 bases). Germline V CDR1 and CDR2: SGHVS, FQNEAQ. Trimming shortened V by 1 base and J by 9 bases, and 16 bases separated the two germline ends. This CDR3 has 15 residues. The CDR3 DNA reads as TGTGCCAGCAGCTTAGAGGGACTGGATTTGGGTGAGCAGTTCTTC. It specifies CASSLEGLDLGEQFF.

The rearrangement joins TRBV19 to TRBJ2-1; TRBD2 agrees at 15 bases. This CDR3 region has 19 residues. The germline CDR1 and CDR2 sequences are LNHDA and SQIVND (reference sequence). The junction had 15 bases not matched to a gene; V was cut back by 4 bases and J by 8 bases. The CDR3 loop is CASSTPGTSGRTGPDEQFF. In nucleotides, the CDR3 is TGTGCCAGTAGTACCCCCGGGACTAGCGGGAGGACGGGACCCGATGAGCAGTTCTTC.

The rearrangement joins TRBV12-3 or TRBV12-4 to TRBJ2-1; TRBD2 matches at 10 bases. This CDR3 is built from 15 residues. Trimming at V came to 3 bases and at J to 2 bases, leaving 1 base not matched to a gene. CDR3 loop: CASSFTSGAYNEQFF. CDR3 nucleotide sequence: TGTGCCAGCAGTTTTACTAGCGGGGCCTACAATGAGCAGTTCTTC.

This clonotype was recorded many times. V usage is TRBV7-2 and J usage is TRBJ2-7; 10 bases are shared with TRBD2. Germline V gene sequence: CDR1 SGHTA, CDR2 FQGNSA. The CDR3 contains 15 residues. After removal of 2 bases from V and 2 bases from J, the junction contained 3 bases not matched to a gene. The CDR3 DNA follows: TGTGCCAGCAGCTTAAGGCTAGCGGGGGCCTACGAGCAGTACTTC. It encodes CASSLRLAGAYEQYF.

In this sample, this clonotype turned up a few times. V and J are TRBV7-9 and TRBJ1-6, with D hard to call. The CDR3 has 14 residues. Trimming left V 5 bases short and J 6 bases short, with 11 bases between. Germline V gene data show CDR1 as SEHNR and CDR2 as FQNEAQ (reference sequence). Here the CDR3 DNA reads TGTGCCAGCAGCCCCTCAGCGGCTAATTCACCCCTCCACTTT. Its protein is CASSPSAANSPLHF.

The J gene is TRBJ1-1, the V gene TRBV30, with 11 bases that match TRBD1. The V gene's germline CDR1 is GTSNPN and CDR2 SVGIG (reference sequence). This CDR3 contains 14 residues. V trimming: 4 bases; J trimming: 10 bases; junction bases outside the gene matches: 11. CDR3 protein: CAWTNRDRGGGAFF. The CDR3 DNA follows: TGTGCCTGGACTAACCGGGACAGGGGGGGTGGAGCTTTCTTT.

This sequence joins TRBV19 and TRBJ2-1, with 9 bases aligning to TRBD1. With V trimmed by 0 bases and J by 5 bases, 2 bases remained unmatched. Germline CDR1 and CDR2: LNHDA and SQIVND (reference sequence). CDR3 length: 15 residues. The DNA of the CDR3 is TGTGCCAGTAGTATAGAGAGGACAGGGGACAATGAGCAGTTCTTC. It codes for CASSIERTGDNEQFF.

This clonotype has ten or more counts. The junction departs from the called germline gene at one end, perhaps through a read error. This rearrangement joins TRBV28 to TRBJ1-5, with D perhaps matching TRBD1 (5 bases). The CDR3 is 13 residues long. Germline loops: CDR1 MDHEN, CDR2 SYDVKM. As DNA, the CDR3 is TGTGCCGGCAGCCGGGACAGCAATCAGCCCCAGCATTTT. Translated: CAGSRDSNQPQHF.

This clonotype has ten or more counts. As DNA, the CDR3 is TGTGCCAGCAGTTCGAGGACAGGGGCTAACCAGCCCCAGCATTTT. Encoded protein: CASSSRTGANQPQHF. The V and J genes are TRBV27 and TRBJ1-5; 9 bases line up with TRBD1. Germline V gene sequence: CDR1 MNHEY, CDR2 SMNVEV (reference sequence). The trim removed 4 bases at V and 7 bases at J, leaving 8 bases unmatched. This CDR3 region has 15 residues.

This clonotype has more than one count but fewer than ten. The gene calls are TRBV28 and TRBJ2-7; D possibly corresponds to TRBD1 (6 bases). The CDR3 spans 16 residues. Deletions cut 2 bases from V and 2 bases from J, with 16 bases between. CDR1 is MDHEN and CDR2 is SYDVKM in the germline V gene. Written as DNA, the CDR3 is TGTGCCAGCAGTTTACCGAGCCCCGACAGGCCCTACGAGCAGTACTTC. Its protein is CASSLPSPDRPYEQYF.

V is TRBV12-3 or TRBV12-4 and J is TRBJ2-5; 8 bases are shared with TRBD2. This CDR3 region has 16 residues. The junction had 11 bases not matched to a gene; V was cut back by 6 bases and J by 2 bases. CDR3: CASSQNQREIQETQYF. Here the CDR3 DNA reads TGTGCCAGCAGCCAAAACCAGCGGGAGATACAAGAGACCCAGTACTTC.

This chain joins TRBV20-1 and TRBJ2-1; D unclear. CDR3 size: 15 residues. Germline V gene data show CDR1 as DFQATT and CDR2 as SNEGSKA (reference sequence). Trimming cost V 2 bases and J 0 bases, with 11 bases left between them. CDR3 amino acids: CSARNPLSSYNEQFF. In nucleotides, the CDR3 is TGCAGTGCTAGAAACCCACTAAGCTCCTACAATGAGCAGTTCTTC.

This clonotype was counted many times. The chain employs TRBV7-8 and TRBJ2-7; D is unclear. The CDR3 extends over 12 amino acids. Per the germline V gene, CDR1 is SGHVS and CDR2 is FQNEAQ. V was trimmed by 1 base and J by 7 bases, leaving 8 bases between them. The CDR3, as DNA: TGTGCCAGCAGCTTAGGATCCGGGGAGCAGTACGTC. Translated, it gives CASSLGSGEQYV.

This clonotype has just a few counts. This chain joins TRBV4-1 and TRBJ1-1; D gene uncertain. Germline CDR1 is MGHRA and CDR2 is YSYEKL. V was trimmed by 0 bases and J by 7 bases, leaving 12 bases between them. The CDR3 is 14 amino acids. The CDR3 DNA reads TGCGCCAGCAGCCAAGACTTGGGCGCGAGTGAAGCTTTCTTT. It specifies CASSQDLGASEAFF.

In its sample, this clonotype was seen once. The chain combines TRBV11-2 with TRBJ2-7; the D gene is possibly TRBD1 (6 bases). This CDR3 has 14 amino acids. Trimming stripped 1 base from V and 3 bases from J, with 10 bases between. CDR1 is SGHAT, CDR2 FQNNGV, per germline. CDR3 sequence (DNA): TGTGCCAGCAGCTTAGCCAGGGGTGGCTACGAGCAGTACGTC. This encodes CASSLARGGYEQYV.

Many counts were recorded for this clonotype. The genes are TRBV7-2 and TRBJ1-5; 8 bases line up with TRBD1. Germline assignment: CDR1 SGHTA and CDR2 FQGNSA. Unmatched junction bases numbered 1, after V lost 2 bases and J lost 7 bases. This CDR3 contains 13 residues. In DNA form, the CDR3 reads TGTGCCAGCAGCTTACAGGGGGCCCAGCCCCAGCATTTT. Translated, it gives CASSLQGAQPQHF.

This clonotype has ten or more counts. The genes are TRBV28 and TRBJ1-2, with 9 positions matching TRBD1. Germline CDR1 reads MDHEN; CDR2 reads SYDVKM. This CDR3 region has 15 residues. V was clipped by 5 bases and J by 3 bases; unmatched bases: 7. The CDR3 sequence: CASSTRTGDDYGYTF. CDR3 coding DNA: TGTGCCAGCAGTACCCGGACAGGGGACGACTATGGCTACACCTTC.

The CDR3 loop is CASQMASNTEAFF. The CDR3 nucleotides are TGCGCCAGCCAGATGGCCTCGAACACTGAAGCTTTCTTT. The chain uses TRBV5-1 and TRBJ1-1; D is ambiguous. The CDR3 is 13 residues long. The V gene lost 7 bases and the J gene lost 1 base, with 11 bases spanning the gap. The germline V gene encodes CDR1 SGHRS and CDR2 YFSETQ.